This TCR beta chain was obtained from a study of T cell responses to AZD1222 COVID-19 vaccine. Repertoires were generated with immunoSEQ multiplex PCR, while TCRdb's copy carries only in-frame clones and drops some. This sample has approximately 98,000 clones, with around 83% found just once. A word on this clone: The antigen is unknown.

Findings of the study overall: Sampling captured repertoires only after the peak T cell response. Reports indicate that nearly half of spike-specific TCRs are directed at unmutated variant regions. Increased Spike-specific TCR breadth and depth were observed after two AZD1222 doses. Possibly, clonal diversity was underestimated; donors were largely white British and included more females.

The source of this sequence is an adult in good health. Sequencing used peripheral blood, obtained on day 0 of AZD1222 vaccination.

In nucleotides, the CDR3 is TGTGCCAGCAGTCCCAGGACAGGGAACACTGAAGCTTTCTTT. Residues: CASSPRTGNTEAFF. The chain carries TRBV2 and TRBJ1-1; 7 positions agree with TRBD1. CDR3 length equals 14 residues. Germline values: CDR1 SNHLY, CDR2 FYNNEI. The J segment lost 1 base and the V segment lost 5 bases, leaving 4 bases of the junction unmatched.